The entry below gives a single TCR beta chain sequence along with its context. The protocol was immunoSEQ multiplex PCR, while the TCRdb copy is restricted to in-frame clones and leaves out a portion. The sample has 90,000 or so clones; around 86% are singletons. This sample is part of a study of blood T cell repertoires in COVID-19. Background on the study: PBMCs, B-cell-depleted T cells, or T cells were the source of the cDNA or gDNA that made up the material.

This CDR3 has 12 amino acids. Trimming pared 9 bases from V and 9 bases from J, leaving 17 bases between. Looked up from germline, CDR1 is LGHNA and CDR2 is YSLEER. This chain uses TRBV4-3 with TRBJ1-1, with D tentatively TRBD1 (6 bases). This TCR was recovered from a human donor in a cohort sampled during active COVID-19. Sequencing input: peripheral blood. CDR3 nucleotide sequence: TGCGCCAGTAATACAGGGAGCACAAAAGCTTTCTTT. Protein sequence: CASNTGSTKAFF.